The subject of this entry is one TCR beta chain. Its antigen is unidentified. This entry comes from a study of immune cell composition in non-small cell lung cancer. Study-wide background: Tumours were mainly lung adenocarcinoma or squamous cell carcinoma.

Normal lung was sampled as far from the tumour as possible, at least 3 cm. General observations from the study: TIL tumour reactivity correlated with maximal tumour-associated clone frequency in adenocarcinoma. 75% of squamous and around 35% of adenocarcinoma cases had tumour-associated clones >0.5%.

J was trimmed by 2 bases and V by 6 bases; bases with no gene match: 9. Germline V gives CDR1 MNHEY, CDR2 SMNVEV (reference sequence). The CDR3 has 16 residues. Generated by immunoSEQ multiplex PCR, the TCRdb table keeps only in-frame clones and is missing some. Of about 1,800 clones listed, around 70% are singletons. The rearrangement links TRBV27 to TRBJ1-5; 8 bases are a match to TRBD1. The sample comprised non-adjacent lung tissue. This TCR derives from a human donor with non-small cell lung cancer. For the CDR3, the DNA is TGTGCCAGCAGCCCACTAGGACAGGGAGGCAATCAGCCCCAGCATTTT. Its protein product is CASSPLGQGGNQPQHF.